This T cell receptor beta chain was documented in a study of blood T cell repertoires in COVID-19 (dated by TCRdb to about 2020). For the wider study: The collaborator samples originated in the United States, Italy and Spain and spanned the acute and convalescent phases of COVID-19. The prospective study material was composed of cDNA or gDNA derived from T cells, B-cell-depleted T cells, or PBMCs. Subjects who had been exposed to COVID-19, were actively infected with it, or had recovered from it provided the deeply sampled blood TCRbeta repertoires that made up the dataset. A freely available public database, intended as a resource for researchers studying the immune response to SARS-CoV-2, is where the repertoires were released. Samples were obtained from the ongoing ImmuneRACE study (first 160 participants) and from about 1,300 subjects provided by 6 global collaborators. Nearly every sample came with metadata listing a de-identified subject ID, COVID-19 status, age in years and sex. Where available, HLA class I and class II types were taken from metadata supplied by the sample provider and were not determined by assay-based typing. The paper as a whole reports these results and caveats: The quantity of clinical and demographic metadata differed by source and by participant and was supplied without curation.

The collaborating institutions used their own protocols to collect whole blood in K2EDTA tubes. For TCRbeta analysis, collaborators shipped samples as frozen whole blood, isolated PBMCs, or DNA extracted from either of those sample types. TCRbeta CDR3 regions were amplified from genomic DNA using the immunoSEQ Assay, a bias-controlled multiplex PCR. Processing in the source paper ran as follows. The number of nucleated cells in each sample was estimated by amplification of reference gene primers within the assay. Sequence reads were collapsed and filtered to measure the absolute abundance of every unique TCRbeta CDR3 rearrangement. For each sample, productive Simpson clonality was calculated by taking the square root of Simpson's diversity index across productive rearrangements. Here the immuneACCESS table is served through TCRdb, limited to in-frame sequences with V and J called. Missing clones are a known gap in these copies; in checked studies unresolved V genes cover under half, and the rest lacks a known reason. The D gene and trimming were derived from the DNA, and the V and J assignments and clone size from that table. This sample holds 200,000 to 250,000 clones; 84% were observed only once. Of the sample, approximately 8.1% falls within the top ten clones.

As concerns this clone: Its antigen specificity is not known. No qualities accompany the bases; no much larger clone lies one base away.

This TCR came from a woman between 45 and 60 years old with active or convalescent COVID-19. The sequenced material came from peripheral blood.

This receptor carries the CDR3 CASSEAWDSIQYF. The nucleotides are TGTGCCAGCAGTGAAGCCTGGGACAGCATTCAGTACTTC. The chain is encoded by TRBV2 joined to TRBJ2-4; 7 junctional bases match TRBD1. The germline V end is reduced by 0 bases and the J end by 9 bases; junction bases left unmatched: 2. Counted from cysteine to phenylalanine, this CDR3 has 13 amino acids. Only the CDR3 region is kept as DNA, spanning 39 bases read in frame from base 1. According to the germline V gene, CDR1 reads SNHLY and CDR2 reads FYNNEI.